These T cell receptor beta chains were read from a single sample in a study of blood T cell repertoires in COVID-19. Sequenced by immunoSEQ multiplex PCR; TCRdb stores in-frame clones only, minus some. This sample yields 200,000 to 250,000 clones, of which around 90% are seen a single time; less than 3% belongs to the top ten. The sample was peripheral blood. These receptors came from a man aged 25 to 40 with COVID-19, enrolled during active disease. The CDR3 runs from the conserved cysteine through the conserved F or W. The D gene is left open where the match is weak. Not every row has a clone size; where given, it reads once, few, many or a size class.

v_gene,abundance,d_gene,j_gene,CDR3nt,CDR3aa
TRBV5-8,-,-,TRBJ1-4,TGTGCCAGCAGCTTGCAGGGGCAGACTAATGAAAAACTGTTTTTT,CASSLQGQTNEKLFF
TRBV3-1/TRBV3-2,-,-,TRBJ1-2,TGTGCCAGCAGCTTAAATATCTATGGCTACACCTTC,CASSLNIYGYTF
TRBV2,-,TRBD1,TRBJ1-5,TGTGCCAGCAGTTCCGGGACAGGGAAAAATCAGCCCCAGCATTTT,CASSSGTGKNQPQHF
TRBV7-2,once,TRBD1,TRBJ1-6,TGTGCCAGCAGCTCGACAGGGGAAACACCCCTCCACTTT,CASSSTGETPLHF
TRBV10-3,-,TRBD2,TRBJ2-2,TGTGCCATCGGACTAGCGGGGGGGCTAGAAGGGGAGCTGTTTTTT,CAIGLAGGLEGELFF
TRBV11-1,-,-,TRBJ1-1,TGTGCCAGCCGCGATACAGGGCCTGAAGCTTTCTTT,CASRDTGPEAFF
TRBV30,-,-,TRBJ1-3,TGTGCCTGGAGCTCTAGAAACACCATATATTTT,CAWSSRNTIYF
TRBV11-1,once,TRBD1,TRBJ1-2,TGTGCCAGCGGCAAAAGGACAGGGGGTTATGGCTACACCTTC,CASGKRTGGYGYTF
TRBV27,-,TRBD1,TRBJ2-7,TGTGCCAGCAGTTCTCCGGGACAGAGCTCCTACGAGCAGTACTTC,CASSSPGQSSYEQYF
TRBV9,-,TRBD1,TRBJ2-2,TGTGCCAGCAGCGACCGGACAGGAGGTCAGGGCGGGGAGCTGTTTTTT,CASSDRTGGQGGELFF
TRBV7-2,-,-,TRBJ1-2,TGTGCCAGCAGCTTAGTCGGCAGGGGTGACTATGGCTACACCTTC,CASSLVGRGDYGYTF
TRBV7-3,once,TRBD2,TRBJ2-1,TGTGCCAGCAGCTCCTCCCCTCTGGGGGCTAGCGGGACCCCAGAGCAGTTCTTC,CASSSSPLGASGTPEQFF
TRBV24-1,once,-,TRBJ1-1,TGTGCCACCAGTGTCACAGGATCTGAAGCTTTCTTT,CATSVTGSEAFF
TRBV21-1,-,-,TRBJ1-1,TGTGCCAGCAGCACTCCAAAGGGAACAGGGGGCGATGGGGATTCGAAGGCTTTCTTT,CASSTPKGTGGDGDSKAFF
TRBV28,-,-,TRBJ2-3,TGTGCCAGCAGCGCGACGGGGTGGGGGCGAAGCACAGATACGCAGTATTTT,CASSATGWGRSTDTQYF
TRBV7-2,-,-,TRBJ1-2,TGTGCCAGCAGCCCTATTAACAGGGCTGGCTACACCTTC,CASSPINRAGYTF
TRBV5-1,-,-,TRBJ1-3,TGCGCCAGCAGCTTGCAGGGACTCTCTGGAAACACCATATATTTT,CASSLQGLSGNTIYF
TRBV5-1,once,-,TRBJ2-7,TGCGCCAGCAGCTTGGGCAGGGCAAACTACGAGCAGTACTTC,CASSLGRANYEQYF
TRBV9,-,-,TRBJ2-2,TGTGCCAGCAGTGCAGGACAACCATGGGACACCGGGGAGCTGTTTTTT,CASSAGQPWDTGELFF
TRBV3-1/TRBV3-2,-,-,TRBJ2-1,TGTGCCAGCAGCCAAGGCAGGGCTCACAATGAGCAGTTCTTC,CASSQGRAHNEQFF
TRBV7-6,once,TRBD2,TRBJ2-5,TGTGCCAGCAGCTTGGGACAGGGGACTAGCGGGGCCCCGACCCAGTACTTC,CASSLGQGTSGAPTQYF
TRBV12-3/TRBV12-4,-,-,TRBJ1-5,TGTGCCAGCAGGCGGGACCTCGATCAGCCCCAGCATTTT,CASRRDLDQPQHF
TRBV5-4,-,TRBD2,TRBJ2-3,TGTGCCAGCAGCGATCGACTAGCGGGGGTTCGCACAGATACGCAGTATTTT,CASSDRLAGVRTDTQYF
TRBV11-3,-,TRBD2,TRBJ2-7,TGTGCCAGCAGCTTAGCGGGAGGGTCCGAGCAGTACTTC,CASSLAGGSEQYF
TRBV12-3/TRBV12-4,-,-,TRBJ1-2,TGTGCCAGCAGCCAGGGATACTATGGCTACACCTTC,CASSQGYYGYTF
TRBV12-3/TRBV12-4,once,TRBD1,TRBJ1-2,TGTGCCAGCAGTTCCAACAGGGGCTATGGCTACACCTTC,CASSSNRGYGYTF
TRBV4-3,few,-,TRBJ1-3,TGCGCCAGCAGCCAAAGCCGAGCAGGGTCAGGAAACACCATATATTTT,CASSQSRAGSGNTIYF
TRBV12-5,-,-,TRBJ1-6,TGTGCTAGTGGTTTGGGGTCGGGTTCACCCCTCCACTTT,CASGLGSGSPLHF
TRBV9,few,-,TRBJ2-1,TGTGCCAGCAGCGTAGAGCCCAGGGCAGGGGCCTACAATGAGCAGTTCTTC,CASSVEPRAGAYNEQFF
TRBV7-6,once,TRBD2,TRBJ2-2,TGTGCCAGCAGCGAAACTAGCGGGAGGGCCCTCGACAACACCGGGGAGCTGTTTTTT,CASSETSGRALDNTGELFF